The source of this T cell receptor (beta chain) is a study of OX40 agonist ivuxolimab in advanced cancers. Study context: Of mixed ages from about 20 to 80 and averaging 60 years, the group was approximately 80% male. Prior therapy, whether anti-PD-1, anti-PD-L1 or anti-CTLA-4, was allowed, and less than 45% had some.

The method was immunoSEQ multiplex PCR; TCRdb's version includes in-frame clones alone and lacks a portion of them. The sample lists 70,000 to 95,000 clones; 80% to 90% were seen once. The germline CDR1 and CDR2 sequences are GTSNPN and SVGIG (reference sequence). V lost 2 bases to trimming and J lost 3 bases, with 8 bases between them. The CDR3 spans 13 residues. J is TRBJ1-5 and V is TRBV30; D not resolved. This TCR came from an adult with an advanced solid tumor such as melanoma, head and neck, liver or kidney cancer. The sample in question was CD4+ or CD8+ T cells sorted from blood, obtained in a trial of the OX40 agonist ivuxolimab. CDR3 nucleotide sequence: TGTGCCTGGAGTATGGGGATCAATCAGCCCCAGCATTTT. It yields the protein CAWSMGINQPQHF. Based on the CDR3 plus reference TRBV30 and TRBJ1-5, the full variable domain is SQTIHQWPATLVQPVGSPLSLECTVEGTSNPNLYWYRQAAGRGLQLLFYSVGIGQISSEVPQNLSASRPQDRQFILSSKKLLLSDSGFYLCAWSMGINQPQHFGDGTRLSIL.